These 20 T cell receptor beta chains were all obtained from the same sample, sequenced in a study of blood T cell repertoires in COVID-19. Profiling relied on immunoSEQ multiplex PCR, and the TCRdb table lists in-frame clones only, not all of them. The repertoire holds 150,000 to 170,000 clones, with about 80% as singletons. Source material: peripheral blood. All receptors derive from a woman in her fifties or sixties with acute or convalescent COVID-19.

The chain has TRBV7-3 and TRBJ2-7, with a weak D call TRBD1 (5 bases). Trimming took off 3 bases at V and 3 bases at J, with 9 bases between the two ends. CDR3 length equals 13 residues. The germline V gene has CDR1 SGHTA and CDR2 FQGTGA. CDR3 coding DNA: TGTGCCAGCAGCTTCGATAGGGGCTACGAGCAGTACTTC. The encoded protein is CASSFDRGYEQYF.

J is TRBJ1-6 and V is TRBV30; D unclear. Germline lookup yields CDR1 GTSNPN and CDR2 SVGIG (reference sequence). The CDR3 length is 14 residues. The V gene lost 4 bases and the J gene lost 5 bases, with 12 bases spanning the gap. CDR3 loop: CAWNSGLNNSPLHF. The CDR3 DNA follows: TGTGCCTGGAACAGCGGACTCAATAATTCACCCCTCCACTTT.

The V and J genes are TRBV2 and TRBJ1-4, with D possibly TRBD1 on 5 matching bases. V shed 1 base and J shed 8 bases, with 14 bases lying between them. The CDR3 is 15 residues long. CDR1 and CDR2 (germline): SNHLY, FYNNEI. Here the CDR3 reads CASSEGGGVGEKLFF. The CDR3 nucleotides read TGTGCCAGCAGTGAAGGTGGAGGGGTAGGGGAAAAACTGTTTTTT.

The chain is built from TRBV29-1 and TRBJ2-5, with TRBD1 matching over 8 bases. CDR3 length equals 11 residues. Trimming cost V 7 bases and J 4 bases; bases outside gene matches: 2. CDR1 is SQVTM and CDR2 is ANQGSEA in the germline V gene. The DNA for the CDR3 is TGCAGCGGGGGACAGGTAGAGACCCAGTACTTC. Its protein product is CSGGQVETQYF.

The chain has TRBV6-5 and TRBJ2-7; D is ambiguous. CDR3 length: 13 residues. Trimming removed 7 bases at V and 6 bases at J, with 16 bases between. The V gene's germline CDR1 is MNHEY and CDR2 SVGAGI. The CDR3 DNA follows: TGTGCCAGCAAACGTGCACGGTCGGGCGAGCAGTACGTC. Encoded protein: CASKRARSGEQYV.

V and J are TRBV5-1 and TRBJ1-4; 7 positions agree with TRBD1. From germline, CDR1 is SGHRS and CDR2 YFSETQ. The CDR3 sequence is 14 residues long. The junction had 7 bases not matched to a gene; V was cut back by 4 bases and J by 7 bases. The CDR3 bases are TGCGCCAGCAGCACCCGACAGGGCGGTGAAAAACTGTTTTTT. This codes for CASSTRQGGEKLFF.

This clone was seen a single time. The V and J genes are TRBV12-5 and TRBJ1-5; 9 bases line up with TRBD1. Losses at the gene ends were 3 bases for V and 2 bases for J; bases not matched to a gene: 5. This CDR3 spans 16 amino acids. In germline, CDR1 is LGHNT, CDR2 FRNRAP. The CDR3 DNA reads as TGTGCTAGTGGTTTAACAGGGGGCGCAGGCAATCAGCCCCAGCATTTT. As protein: CASGLTGGAGNQPQHF. Complete variable domain (other parts from reference TRBV12-5 and TRBJ1-5): DARVTQTPRHKVTEMGQEVTMRCQPILGHNTVFWYRQTMMQGLELLAYFRNRAPLDDSGMPKDRFSAEMPDATLATLKIQPSEPRDSAVYFCASGLTGGAGNQPQHFGDGTRLSIL.

This sequence joins TRBV2 and TRBJ1-2; 7 bases are a match to TRBD1. Trimming removed 4 bases from V and 1 base from J; junction bases left unmatched: 6. The CDR3 extends over 15 amino acids. Looked up from germline, CDR1 is SNHLY and CDR2 is FYNNEI. DNA for the CDR3: TGTGCCAGCAGTGTTCGGACAGGTTTTAACTATGGCTACACCTTC. It yields the protein CASSVRTGFNYGYTF. The full variable domain, with the rest looked up from reference TRBV2 and TRBJ1-2, is EPEVTQTPSHQVTQMGQEVILRCVPISNHLYFYWYRQILGQKVEFLVSFYNNEISEKSEIFDDQFSVERPDGSNFTLKIRSTKLEDSAMYFCASSVRTGFNYGYTFGSGTRLTVV.

The chain links TRBV19 to TRBJ2-3; 7 nucleotides align to TRBD1. CDR3 length: 12 amino acids. Germline V lookup: CDR1 LNHDA, CDR2 SQIVND (reference sequence). Trimming at V came to 6 bases and at J to 11 bases, leaving 8 bases not matched to a gene. The CDR3 protein is CASSVQGNKQYF. CDR3 nucleotides: TGTGCCAGTAGCGTACAGGGGAACAAGCAGTATTTT.

V usage is TRBV5-8 and J usage is TRBJ2-5, with D tentatively TRBD1 (5 bases). Germline CDR1 reads SGHTS; CDR2 reads YDEGEE. The V and J ends lost 4 bases and 4 bases respectively, with 17 bases between them. The CDR3 has 15 amino acids. For the CDR3, the DNA is TGTGCCAGCAGCACAGGAAGCACTGACCGAGAGACCCAGTACTTC. Protein sequence: CASSTGSTDRETQYF.

The gene calls are TRBV5-4 and TRBJ1-1, with D possibly being TRBD1 (5 bases). The germline CDR1 and CDR2 sequences are SGHNT and YYREEE (reference sequence). Trimming took off 0 bases at V and 4 bases at J, with 19 bases between the two ends. The CDR3 covers 17 residues. The CDR3: CASSLAISGAGGTEAFF. CDR3 bases: TGTGCCAGCAGCTTGGCCATCTCCGGGGCGGGGGGCACTGAAGCTTTCTTT.

This chain uses TRBV28 with TRBJ1-6; 8 positions agree with TRBD1. This CDR3 is built from 17 residues. Per the germline V gene, CDR1 is MDHEN and CDR2 is SYDVKM. V was pared by 6 bases and J by 6 bases, with 13 bases of the junction left unmatched. CDR3 protein: CASSLRTGPYTNSPLHF. The CDR3 bases are TGTGCCAGCAGCTTGAGGACAGGGCCGTATACTAATTCACCCCTCCACTTT. Filled out from reference TRBV28 and TRBJ1-6, the complete variable domain reads DVKVTQSSRYLVKRTGEKVFLECVQDMDHENMFWYRQDPGLGLRLIYFSYDVKMKEKGDIPEGYSVSREKKERFSLILESASTNQTSMYLCASSLRTGPYTNSPLHFGNGTRLTVT.

V gene TRBV5-4 combines with J gene TRBJ2-1, with D possibly TRBD1 on 6 matching bases. From germline, CDR1 is SGHNT and CDR2 YYREEE (reference sequence). The CDR3 extends over 14 amino acids. Deletions cut 4 bases from V and 6 bases from J, with 14 bases between. This chain's CDR3 is CASSGGWGLNEQFF. The DNA for the CDR3 is TGTGCCAGCAGCGGCGGGTGGGGGCTCAATGAGCAGTTCTTC.

V usage is TRBV24-1 and J usage is TRBJ2-3, with TRBD1 matching over 9 bases. The germline gives CDR1 KGHDR, CDR2 SFDVKD. This CDR3 contains 17 residues. Germline trimming cut 3 bases from V and 4 bases from J; bases unmatched to any gene: 10. This CDR3 is CATSDPFRDRAPDTQYF. The CDR3 DNA reads TGTGCCACCAGTGATCCCTTTCGGGACAGGGCACCAGATACGCAGTATTTT.

This chain links TRBV9 with TRBJ2-7; TRBD1 might be the D (5 bases). The CDR3 contains 13 residues. Germline loops: CDR1 SGDLS, CDR2 YYNGEE. Between the trimmed V and J ends, which lost 1 base and 5 bases, there was a span of 10 bases. This CDR3 is CASSVSGFDEQYF. CDR3 DNA: TGTGCCAGCAGCGTATCAGGGTTCGACGAGCAGTACTTC.

In its sample, this clone was seen once. The rearrangement links TRBV7-9 to TRBJ1-5; 7 bases line up with TRBD1. The J segment lost 2 bases and the V segment lost 4 bases, leaving 14 bases of the junction unmatched. The CDR3 is 18 residues long. Germline-derived CDR1 and CDR2 are SEHNR and FQNEAQ (reference sequence). The CDR3 DNA is TGTGCCAGCAGCTCTGTCACGTCGTCCGGACAGGGCAATCAGCCCCAGCATTTT. It translates to CASSSVTSSGQGNQPQHF.

The chain recombines TRBV7-9 with TRBJ2-7, with D possibly TRBD2 on 7 matching bases. V lost 2 bases to trimming and J lost 3 bases, with 14 bases between them. From germline, CDR1 is SEHNR and CDR2 FQNEAQ (reference sequence). This CDR3 is built from 15 residues. The CDR3 spells CASSLSGGGLYEQYF. CDR3 bases: TGTGCCAGCAGCTTATCCGGCGGGGGCCTCTACGAGCAGTACTTC.

The V and J genes are TRBV28 and TRBJ1-1; D unresolved. Germline CDR1 MDHEN, CDR2 SYDVKM. The length of the CDR3 is 15 residues. Between the trimmed V and J ends, which lost 7 bases and 3 bases, there was a span of 18 bases. The DNA for the CDR3 is TGTGCCAGCATCGGCGGCTCGGGGAGTGACACTGAAGCTTTCTTT. This encodes CASIGGSGSDTEAFF.

This chain joins TRBV6-5 and TRBJ2-5; maybe TRBD1 (6 bases). The CDR3 runs to 13 residues. V was shortened by 6 bases and J by 5 bases, with 13 bases between the two germline ends. Germline lookup yields CDR1 MNHEY and CDR2 SVGAGI. CDR3: CASRRTVGETQYF. The CDR3 DNA reads as TGTGCCAGCAGGCGGACAGTAGGGGAGACCCAGTACTTC.

The chain couples TRBV29-1 to TRBJ1-1; TRBD1 matches 7 bases. Trimming removed 5 bases from V and 6 bases from J; junction bases left unmatched: 12. Germline V gene lookup returns CDR1 SQVTM and CDR2 ANQGSEA. The CDR3 has 14 amino acids. CDR3 residues: CSVPESGTAPEAFF. The CDR3 region has the DNA TGCAGCGTTCCTGAATCGGGGACAGCGCCTGAAGCTTTCTTT.